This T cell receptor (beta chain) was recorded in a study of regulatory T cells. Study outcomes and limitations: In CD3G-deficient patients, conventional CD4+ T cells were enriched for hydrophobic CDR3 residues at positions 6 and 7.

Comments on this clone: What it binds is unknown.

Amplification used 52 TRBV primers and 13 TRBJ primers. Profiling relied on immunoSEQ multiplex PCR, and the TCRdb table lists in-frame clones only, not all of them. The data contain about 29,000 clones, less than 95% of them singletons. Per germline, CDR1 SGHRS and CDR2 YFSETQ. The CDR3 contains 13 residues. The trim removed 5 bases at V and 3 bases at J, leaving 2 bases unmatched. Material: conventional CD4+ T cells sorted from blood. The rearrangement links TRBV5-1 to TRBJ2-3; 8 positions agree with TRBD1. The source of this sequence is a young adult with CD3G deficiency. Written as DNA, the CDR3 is TGCGCCAGCAGACAGGGGGTTACAGATACGCAGTATTTT. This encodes CASRQGVTDTQYF.